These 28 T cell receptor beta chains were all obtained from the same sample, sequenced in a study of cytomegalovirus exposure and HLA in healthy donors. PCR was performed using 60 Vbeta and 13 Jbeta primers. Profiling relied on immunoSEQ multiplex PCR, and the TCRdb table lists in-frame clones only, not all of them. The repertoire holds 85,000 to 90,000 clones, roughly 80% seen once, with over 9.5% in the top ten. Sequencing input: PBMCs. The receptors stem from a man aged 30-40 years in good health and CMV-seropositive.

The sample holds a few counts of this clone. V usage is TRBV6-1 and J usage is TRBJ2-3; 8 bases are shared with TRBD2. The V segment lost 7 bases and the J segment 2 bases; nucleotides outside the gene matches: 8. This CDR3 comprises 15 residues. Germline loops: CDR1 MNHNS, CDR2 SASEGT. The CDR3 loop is CASTGQAGATDTQYF. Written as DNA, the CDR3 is TGTGCCAGCACGGGTCAAGCGGGGGCCACAGATACGCAGTATTTT.

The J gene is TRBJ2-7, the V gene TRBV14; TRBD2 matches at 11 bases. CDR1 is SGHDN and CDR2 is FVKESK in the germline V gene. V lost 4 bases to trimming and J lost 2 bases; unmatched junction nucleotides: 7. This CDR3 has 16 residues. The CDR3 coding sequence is TGTGCCAGCAGCCCCCTGACTAGCGGGGCGACCTACGAGCAGTACTTC. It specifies CASSPLTSGATYEQYF. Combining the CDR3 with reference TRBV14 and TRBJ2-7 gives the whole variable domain EAGVTQFPSHSVIEKGQTVTLRCDPISGHDNLYWYRRVMGKEIKFLLHFVKESKQDESGMPNNRFLAERTGGTYSTLKVQPAELEDSGVYFCASSPLTSGATYEQYFGPGTRLTVT.

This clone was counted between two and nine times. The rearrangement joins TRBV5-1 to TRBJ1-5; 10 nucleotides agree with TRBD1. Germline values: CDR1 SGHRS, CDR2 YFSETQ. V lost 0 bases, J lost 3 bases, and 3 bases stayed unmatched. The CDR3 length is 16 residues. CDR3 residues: CASSLGGTGANQPQHF. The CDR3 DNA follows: TGCGCCAGCAGCTTGGGGGGGACAGGGGCCAATCAGCCCCAGCATTTT.

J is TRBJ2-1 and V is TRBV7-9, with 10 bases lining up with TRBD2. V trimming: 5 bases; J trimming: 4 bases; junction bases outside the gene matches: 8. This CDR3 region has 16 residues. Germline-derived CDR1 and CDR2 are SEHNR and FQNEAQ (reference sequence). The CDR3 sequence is CASSEVAGGPYNEQFF. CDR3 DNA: TGTGCCAGCAGCGAGGTAGCGGGGGGCCCTTACAATGAGCAGTTCTTC.

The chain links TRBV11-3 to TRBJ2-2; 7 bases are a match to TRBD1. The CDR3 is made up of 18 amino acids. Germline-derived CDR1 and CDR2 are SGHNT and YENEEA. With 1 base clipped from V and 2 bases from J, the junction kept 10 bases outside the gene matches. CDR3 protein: CASSLGGLGTDNTGELFF. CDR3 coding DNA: TGTGCCAGCAGCTTAGGAGGCCTGGGGACAGATAACACCGGGGAGCTGTTTTTT.

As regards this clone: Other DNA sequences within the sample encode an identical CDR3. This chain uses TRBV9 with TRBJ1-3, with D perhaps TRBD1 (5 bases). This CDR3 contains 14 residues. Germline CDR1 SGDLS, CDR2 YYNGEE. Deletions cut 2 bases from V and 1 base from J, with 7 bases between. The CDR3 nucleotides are TGTGCCAGCAGCGTCCAGGGATCTGGAAACACCATATATTTT. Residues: CASSVQGSGNTIYF.

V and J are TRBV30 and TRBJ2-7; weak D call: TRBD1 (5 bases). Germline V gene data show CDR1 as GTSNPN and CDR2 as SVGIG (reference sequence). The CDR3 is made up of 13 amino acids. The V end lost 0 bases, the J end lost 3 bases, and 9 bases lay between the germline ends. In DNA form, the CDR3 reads TGTGCCTGGAGTGTATCTCAGGGCTACGAGCAGTACTTC. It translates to CAWSVSQGYEQYF. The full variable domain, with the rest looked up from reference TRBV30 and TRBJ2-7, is SQTIHQWPATLVQPVGSPLSLECTVEGTSNPNLYWYRQAAGRGLQLLFYSVGIGQISSEVPQNLSASRPQDRQFILSSKKLLLSDSGFYLCAWSVSQGYEQYFGPGTRLTVT.

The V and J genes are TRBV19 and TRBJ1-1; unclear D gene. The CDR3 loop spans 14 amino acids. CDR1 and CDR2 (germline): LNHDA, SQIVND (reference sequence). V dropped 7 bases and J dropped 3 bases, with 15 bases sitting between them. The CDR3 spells CASTTLLRHTEAFF. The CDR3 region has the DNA TGTGCCAGTACCACCTTACTGAGGCACACTGAAGCTTTCTTT.

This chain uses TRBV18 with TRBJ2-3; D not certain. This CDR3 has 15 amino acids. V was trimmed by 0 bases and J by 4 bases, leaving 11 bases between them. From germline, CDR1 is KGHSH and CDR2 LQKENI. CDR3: CASSPPTSSPDTQYF. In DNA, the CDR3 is TGTGCCAGCTCACCACCGACTTCTTCCCCAGATACGCAGTATTTT.

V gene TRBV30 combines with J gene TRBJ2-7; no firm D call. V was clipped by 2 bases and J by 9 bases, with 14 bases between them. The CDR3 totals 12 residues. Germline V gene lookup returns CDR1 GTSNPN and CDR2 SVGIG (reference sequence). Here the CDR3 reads CAWSSTILGQYF. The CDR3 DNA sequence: TGTGCCTGGAGTTCCACTATCCTCGGGCAGTACTTC.

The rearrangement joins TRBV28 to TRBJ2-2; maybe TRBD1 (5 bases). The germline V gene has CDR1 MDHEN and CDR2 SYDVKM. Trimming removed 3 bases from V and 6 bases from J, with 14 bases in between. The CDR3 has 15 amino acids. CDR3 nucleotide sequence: TGTGCCAGCAGTTTCTTCCGGGCAGGGCCCGGGGAGCTGTTTTTT. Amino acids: CASSFFRAGPGELFF.

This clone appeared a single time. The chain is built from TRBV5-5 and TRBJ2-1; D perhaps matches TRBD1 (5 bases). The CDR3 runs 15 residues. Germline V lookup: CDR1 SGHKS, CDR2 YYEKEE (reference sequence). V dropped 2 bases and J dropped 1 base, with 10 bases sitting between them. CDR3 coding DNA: TGTGCCAGCAGCTTACAGGTCCAATCCTACAATGAGCAGTTCTTC. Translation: CASSLQVQSYNEQFF.

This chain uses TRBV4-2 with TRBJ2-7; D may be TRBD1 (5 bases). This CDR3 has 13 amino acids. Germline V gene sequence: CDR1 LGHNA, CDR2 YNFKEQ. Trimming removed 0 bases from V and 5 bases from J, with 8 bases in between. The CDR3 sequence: CASSQESRDEQYF. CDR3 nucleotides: TGTGCCAGCAGCCAAGAGTCCAGGGACGAGCAGTACTTC.

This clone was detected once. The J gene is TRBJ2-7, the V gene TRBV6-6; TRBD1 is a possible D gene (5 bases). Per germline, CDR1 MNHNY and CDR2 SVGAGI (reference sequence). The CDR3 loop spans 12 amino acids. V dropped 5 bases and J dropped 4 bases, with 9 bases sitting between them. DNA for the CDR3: TGTGCCAGCAGTGCGACAGCTTACGAGCAGTACTTC. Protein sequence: CASSATAYEQYF.

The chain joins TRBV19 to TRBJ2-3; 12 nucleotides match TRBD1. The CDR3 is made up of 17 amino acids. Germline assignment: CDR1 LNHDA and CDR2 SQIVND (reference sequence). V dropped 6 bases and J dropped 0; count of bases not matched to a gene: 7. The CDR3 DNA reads TGTGCCAGTAGCGGGACAGGGGGCCAACCTAGCACAGATACGCAGTATTTT. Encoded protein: CASSGTGGQPSTDTQYF.

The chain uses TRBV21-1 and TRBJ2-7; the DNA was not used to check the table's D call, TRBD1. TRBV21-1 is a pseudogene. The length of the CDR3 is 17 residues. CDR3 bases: TGTGCCAGCAGCAAATGCCGGGGACAGGGAGCTCCCCACGAGCAGTACTTC. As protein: CASSKCRGQGAPHEQYF.

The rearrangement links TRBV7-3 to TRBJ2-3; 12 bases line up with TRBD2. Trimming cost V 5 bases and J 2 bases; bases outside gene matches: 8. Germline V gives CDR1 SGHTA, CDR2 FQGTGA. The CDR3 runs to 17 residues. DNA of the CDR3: TGTGCCAGCAGCCTACGACTAGCGGGGGAGAACACAGATACGCAGTATTTT. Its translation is CASSLRLAGENTDTQYF.

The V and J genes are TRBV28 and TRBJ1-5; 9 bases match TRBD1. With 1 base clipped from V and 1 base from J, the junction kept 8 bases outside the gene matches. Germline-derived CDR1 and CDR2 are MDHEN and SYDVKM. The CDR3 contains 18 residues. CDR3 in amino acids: CASSLFTGGTGSNQPQHF. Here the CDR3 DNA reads TGTGCCAGCAGTTTATTTACGGGAGGGACAGGGAGCAATCAGCCCCAGCATTTT.

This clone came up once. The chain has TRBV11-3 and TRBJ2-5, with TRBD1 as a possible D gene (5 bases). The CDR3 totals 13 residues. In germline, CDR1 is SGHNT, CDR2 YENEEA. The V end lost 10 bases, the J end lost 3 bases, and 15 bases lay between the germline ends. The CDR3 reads CATSQGDEETQYF. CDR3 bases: TGTGCCACCTCTCAGGGTGATGAAGAGACCCAGTACTTC.

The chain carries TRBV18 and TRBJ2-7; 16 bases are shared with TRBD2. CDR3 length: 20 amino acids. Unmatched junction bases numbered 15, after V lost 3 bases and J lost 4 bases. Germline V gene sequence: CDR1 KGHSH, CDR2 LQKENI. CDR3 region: CASSPGLAGGPLIGLYEQYF. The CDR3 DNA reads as TGTGCCAGCTCACCGGGACTAGCGGGGGGGCCCCTCATAGGATTATACGAGCAGTACTTC.

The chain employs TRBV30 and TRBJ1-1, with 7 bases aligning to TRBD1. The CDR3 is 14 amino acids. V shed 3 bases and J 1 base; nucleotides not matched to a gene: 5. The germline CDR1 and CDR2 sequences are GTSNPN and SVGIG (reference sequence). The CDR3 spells CAWRFRDRNTEAFF. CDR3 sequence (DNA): TGTGCCTGGAGGTTTCGGGACAGGAACACTGAAGCTTTCTTT.

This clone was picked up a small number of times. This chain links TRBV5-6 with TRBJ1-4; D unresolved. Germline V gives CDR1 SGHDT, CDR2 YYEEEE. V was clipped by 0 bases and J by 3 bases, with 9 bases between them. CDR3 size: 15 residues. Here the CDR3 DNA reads TGTGCCAGCAGCTTGGGAAGCGGGGCTAATGAAAAACTGTTTTTT. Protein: CASSLGSGANEKLFF.

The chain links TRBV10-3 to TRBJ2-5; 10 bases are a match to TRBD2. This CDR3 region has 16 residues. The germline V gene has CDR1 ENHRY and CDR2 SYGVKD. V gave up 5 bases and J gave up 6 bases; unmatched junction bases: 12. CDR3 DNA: TGTGCCATCAGTAGCGGGGGGGCCGGAGGACAGCAGACCCAGTACTTC. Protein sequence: CAISSGGAGGQQTQYF.

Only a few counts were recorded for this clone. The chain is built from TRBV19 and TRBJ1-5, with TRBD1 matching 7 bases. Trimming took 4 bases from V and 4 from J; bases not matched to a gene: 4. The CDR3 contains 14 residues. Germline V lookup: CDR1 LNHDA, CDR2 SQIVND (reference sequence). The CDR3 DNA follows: TGTGCCAGTAGTAGGACAGGCTCGAATCAGCCCCAGCATTTT. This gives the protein CASSRTGSNQPQHF. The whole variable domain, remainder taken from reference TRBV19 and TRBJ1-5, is DGGITQSPKYLFRKEGQNVTLSCEQNLNHDAMYWYRQDPGQGLRLIYYSQIVNDFQKGDIAEGYSVSREKKESFPLTVTSAQKNPTAFYLCASSRTGSNQPQHFGDGTRLSIL.

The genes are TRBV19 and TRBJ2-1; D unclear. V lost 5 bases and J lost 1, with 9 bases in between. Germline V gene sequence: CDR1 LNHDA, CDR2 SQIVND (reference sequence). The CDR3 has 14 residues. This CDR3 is CASSPIESYNEQFF. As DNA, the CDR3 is TGTGCCAGTAGTCCAATAGAATCCTACAATGAGCAGTTCTTC.

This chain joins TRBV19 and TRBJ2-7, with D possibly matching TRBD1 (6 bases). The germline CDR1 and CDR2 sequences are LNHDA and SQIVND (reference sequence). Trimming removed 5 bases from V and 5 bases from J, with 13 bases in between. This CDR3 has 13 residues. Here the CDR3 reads CASSAQGRNEQYF. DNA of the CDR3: TGTGCCAGTAGTGCACAGGGTCGAAACGAGCAGTACTTC.

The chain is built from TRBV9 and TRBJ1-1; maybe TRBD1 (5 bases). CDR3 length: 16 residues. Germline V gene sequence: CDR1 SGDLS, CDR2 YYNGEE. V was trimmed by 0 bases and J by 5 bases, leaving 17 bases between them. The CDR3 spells CASSVGPGGSGTEAFF. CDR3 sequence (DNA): TGTGCCAGCAGCGTAGGGCCGGGGGGGAGTGGGACTGAAGCTTTCTTT.

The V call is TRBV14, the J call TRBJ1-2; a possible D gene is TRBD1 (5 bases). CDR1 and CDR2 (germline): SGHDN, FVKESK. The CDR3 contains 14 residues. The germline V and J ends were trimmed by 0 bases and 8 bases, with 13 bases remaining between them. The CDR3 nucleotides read TGTGCCAGCAGCCAAGATCTTACAGGTCGGGGCTACACCTTC. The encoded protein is CASSQDLTGRGYTF. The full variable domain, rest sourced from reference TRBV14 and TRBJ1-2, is EAGVTQFPSHSVIEKGQTVTLRCDPISGHDNLYWYRRVMGKEIKFLLHFVKESKQDESGMPNNRFLAERTGGTYSTLKVQPAELEDSGVYFCASSQDLTGRGYTFGSGTRLTVV.